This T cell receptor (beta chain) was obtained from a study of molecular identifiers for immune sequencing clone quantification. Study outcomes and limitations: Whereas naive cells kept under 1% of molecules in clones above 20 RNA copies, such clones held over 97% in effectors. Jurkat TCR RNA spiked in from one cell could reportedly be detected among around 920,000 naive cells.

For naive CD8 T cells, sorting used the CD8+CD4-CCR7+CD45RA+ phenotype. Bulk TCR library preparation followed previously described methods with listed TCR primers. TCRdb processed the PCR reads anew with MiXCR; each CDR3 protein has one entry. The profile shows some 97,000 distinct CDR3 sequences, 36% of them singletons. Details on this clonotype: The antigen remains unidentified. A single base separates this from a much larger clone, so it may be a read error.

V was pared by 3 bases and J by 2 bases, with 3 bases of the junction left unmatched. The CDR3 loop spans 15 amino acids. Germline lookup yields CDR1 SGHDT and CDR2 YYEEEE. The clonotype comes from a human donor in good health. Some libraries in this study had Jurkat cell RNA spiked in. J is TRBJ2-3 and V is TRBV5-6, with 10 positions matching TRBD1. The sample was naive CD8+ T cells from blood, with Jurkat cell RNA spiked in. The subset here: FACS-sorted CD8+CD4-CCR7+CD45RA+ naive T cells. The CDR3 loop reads CASSSGTGDTDTQYF. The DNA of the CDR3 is TGTGCCAGCAGCTCGGGGACAGGGGACACAGATACGCAGTATTTT.